This is a list of T cell receptor beta chains from one sample in a study of blood T cell repertoires in COVID-19. TCRdb's copy holds only in-frame clones and misses some; the assay was immunoSEQ multiplex PCR. The repertoire holds roughly 430,000 clones, with about 88% as singletons. The sequencing sample was made of PBMCs or T cells enriched from blood (not recorded which). These receptors came from a woman aged 18-35 years who had been exposed to COVID-19. Both conserved end residues are part of each CDR3. The order of the fields is clone size, J gene, V gene, D gene, CDR3 DNA, CDR3 protein. The D gene is left open where the match is weak. Not every row has a clone size; where given, it reads once, few, many or a size class.

size: NA; J: TRBJ2-7; V: TRBV5-1; D: NA; DNA: TGCGCCAGCAGCTTGAGCTGGACAGTCTACGAGCAGTACTTC; CDR3: CASSLSWTVYEQYF
size: once; J: TRBJ2-2; V: TRBV6-5; D: NA; DNA: TGTGCCAGCAGCAGGGCCGGGGAGCTGTTTTTT; CDR3: CASSRAGELFF
size: NA; J: TRBJ2-7; V: TRBV6-2/TRBV6-3; D: TRBD2; DNA: TGTGCCAGCAGTCATTGGACTAGCGGGAGCTACGAGCAGTACTTC; CDR3: CASSHWTSGSYEQYF
size: NA; J: TRBJ1-1; V: TRBV4-1; D: NA; DNA: TGCGCCAGCAGCCAAGTAGCATCGACGGTATTGAACACTGAAGCTTTCTTT; CDR3: CASSQVASTVLNTEAFF
size: NA; J: TRBJ2-5; V: TRBV7-2; D: NA; DNA: TGTGCCAGCAGCTTAGTTGGAGGGGGGGGTCAAGAGACCCAGTACTTC; CDR3: CASSLVGGGGQETQYF
size: NA; J: TRBJ2-5; V: TRBV11-3; D: NA; DNA: TGTGCCAGCAGCTCGGACAGTTTGGGTCAAGAGACCCAGTACTTC; CDR3: CASSSDSLGQETQYF
size: NA; J: TRBJ1-2; V: TRBV29-1; D: NA; DNA: TGCAGCGTACCCAGGACAGATTGGTATGGCTACACCTTC; CDR3: CSVPRTDWYGYTF
size: NA; J: TRBJ1-2; V: TRBV4-3; D: NA; DNA: TGCGCCAGCAGCCAAGCCATAGGAGGAGCTAACTATGGCTACACCTTC; CDR3: CASSQAIGGANYGYTF
size: NA; J: TRBJ1-4; V: TRBV21-1; D: NA; DNA: TGTGCCAGCGAGAGGGACAGACGTAATGAAAAACTGTTTTTT; CDR3: CASERDRRNEKLFF
size: NA; J: TRBJ1-2; V: TRBV25-1; D: TRBD1; DNA: TGTGCCAGCAGTTTCGGACAGGGTGGCTACACCTTC; CDR3: CASSFGQGGYTF
size: NA; J: TRBJ1-2; V: TRBV2; D: TRBD1; DNA: TGTGCCAGCAGTGAACCAGGGGGCTATGGCTACACCTTC; CDR3: CASSEPGGYGYTF
size: NA; J: TRBJ1-1; V: TRBV2; D: NA; DNA: TGTGCCAGCAGGGTCCGGGAGGGGAACACTGAAGCTTTCTTT; CDR3: CASRVREGNTEAFF
size: NA; J: TRBJ1-1; V: TRBV21-1; D: NA; DNA: TGTGCCAGCAGCAAACAGGGAATTGTGACTGAAGCTTTCTTT; CDR3: CASSKQGIVTEAFF
size: once; J: TRBJ2-1; V: TRBV3-1/TRBV3-2; D: NA; DNA: TGTGCCAGCAGTCTCGGGACATCTACCTACAATGAGCAGTTCTTC; CDR3: CASSLGTSTYNEQFF
size: once; J: TRBJ2-2; V: TRBV28; D: TRBD2; DNA: TGTGCCAGCAGTCCCGGGACTACTTCAGGGGAGCTGTTTTTT; CDR3: CASSPGTTSGELFF
size: NA; J: TRBJ1-4; V: TRBV9; D: NA; DNA: TGTGCCAGCAGCGTACAACAGGGAACTAATGAAAAACTGTTTTTT; CDR3: CASSVQQGTNEKLFF
size: NA; J: TRBJ1-3; V: TRBV5-6; D: NA; DNA: TGTGCCAGCAGCGACAGTCCGCAGGGGCTTTCTGGAAACACCATATATTTT; CDR3: CASSDSPQGLSGNTIYF
size: NA; J: TRBJ2-7; V: TRBV7-9; D: NA; DNA: TGTGCCAGCAGCCTGCCTGCGGTATACGAGCAGTACTTC; CDR3: CASSLPAVYEQYF
size: NA; J: TRBJ1-1; V: TRBV19; D: NA; DNA: TGTGCCAGTCCGGACATGGGGTGGACTGAAGCTTTCTTT; CDR3: CASPDMGWTEAFF
size: NA; J: TRBJ1-2; V: TRBV13; D: NA; DNA: TGTGCCAGCAGCCACCTCGGGAGGGGATATGGCTACACCTTC; CDR3: CASSHLGRGYGYTF
size: NA; J: TRBJ2-7; V: TRBV30; D: NA; DNA: TGTGCCTGTGACGGGGGCTACGAGCAGTACTTC; CDR3: CACDGGYEQYF
size: NA; J: TRBJ1-6; V: TRBV20-1; D: NA; DNA: TGCAGTGCCCTTGGACACCTGTTT; CDR3: CSALGHLF